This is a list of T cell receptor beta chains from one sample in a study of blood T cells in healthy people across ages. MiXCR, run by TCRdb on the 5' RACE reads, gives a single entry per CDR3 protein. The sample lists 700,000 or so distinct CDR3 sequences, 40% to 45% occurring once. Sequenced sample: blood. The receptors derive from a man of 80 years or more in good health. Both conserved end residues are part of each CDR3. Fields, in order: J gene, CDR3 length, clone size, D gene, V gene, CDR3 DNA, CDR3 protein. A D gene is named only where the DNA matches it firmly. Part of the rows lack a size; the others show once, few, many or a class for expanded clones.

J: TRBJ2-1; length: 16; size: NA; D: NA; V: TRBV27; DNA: TGTGCCAGCAGGAGCACTAGGGGTCCCAATAGGAATGAGCAGTTCTTC; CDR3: CASRSTRGPNRNEQFF
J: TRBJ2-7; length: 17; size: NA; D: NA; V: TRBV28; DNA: TGTGCCAGCAGTAACAATAACAGGGGAGGGGTCCCCTACGAGCAGTACTTC; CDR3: CASSNNNRGGVPYEQYF
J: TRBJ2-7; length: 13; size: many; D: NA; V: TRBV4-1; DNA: TGCGCCAGCAGCCAAGATCAGGGAAAACGGCTGTACTTC; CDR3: CASSQDQGKRLYF
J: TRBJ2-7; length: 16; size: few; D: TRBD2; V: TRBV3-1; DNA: TGTGCCAGCAGCGCCCATAGCGGGAGTAGAGTGGATGAGCAGTACTTC; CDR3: CASSAHSGSRVDEQYF
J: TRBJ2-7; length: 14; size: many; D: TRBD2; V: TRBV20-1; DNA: TGCAGTGCAATACAGCGGGAGGTATCCTACGAGCAGTACTTC; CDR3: CSAIQREVSYEQYF
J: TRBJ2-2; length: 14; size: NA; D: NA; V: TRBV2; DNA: TGTGCCAGCAGGCGGACAGATATCACCGGGGAGCTGTTTTTT; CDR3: CASRRTDITGELFF
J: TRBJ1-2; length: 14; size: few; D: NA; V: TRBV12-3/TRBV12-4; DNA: TGTGCCAGCAGTTTAAGGGCAGGGATCTATGGCTACACCTTC; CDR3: CASSLRAGIYGYTF
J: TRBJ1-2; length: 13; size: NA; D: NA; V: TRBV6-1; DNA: TGTGCCAGCAGTGAAGCCGGGGACTATGGCTACACCTTC; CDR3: CASSEAGDYGYTF
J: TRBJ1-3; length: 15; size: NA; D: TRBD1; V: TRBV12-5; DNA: TGTGCTAGTGGCCGGGGACAGGTCTCTGGAAACACCATATATTTT; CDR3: CASGRGQVSGNTIYF
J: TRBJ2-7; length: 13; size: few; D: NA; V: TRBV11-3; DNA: TGTGCCAGCAGCTTAGGTCAAACTGACGAGCAGTACTTC; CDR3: CASSLGQTDEQYF
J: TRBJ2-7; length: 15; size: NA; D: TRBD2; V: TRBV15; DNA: TGTGCCACCAGCCCAAGCGGGGCCTCCTACAATGAGCAGTACTTC; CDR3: CATSPSGASYNEQYF
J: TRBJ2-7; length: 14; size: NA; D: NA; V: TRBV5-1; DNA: TGCGCCAGCAGCTTAGGGACGGTGAACTACGAGCAGTACTTC; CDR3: CASSLGTVNYEQYF